This TCR beta chain was sequenced during a study of control samples from healthy donors and cancer patients. Clones were sequenced by immunoSEQ multiplex PCR, and TCRdb holds only the in-frame ones, with some missing. This sample has over 200,000 clones; roughly 80% occur once, and the top ten carry roughly 13%. This TCR was sampled from a woman in her sixties or seventies with lung cancer. The sequenced sample was PBMCs.

This CDR3 is CASSQTGRGRGYGYTF. The CDR3 DNA reads as TGTGCCAGCAGCCAAACGGGGAGGGGGCGCGGCTATGGCTACACCTTC. The chain is built from TRBV2 and TRBJ1-2; 7 nucleotides align to TRBD1. Trimming took 6 bases from V and 4 from J; bases not matched to a gene: 14. Per germline, CDR1 SNHLY and CDR2 FYNNEI. The CDR3 has 16 residues.